The rows below give T cell receptor beta chains drawn from one sample of a study of a mutant IDH1 vaccine in newly diagnosed glioma. These receptors are not linked to any known antigen. The repertoire was sequenced with immunoSEQ multiplex PCR; TCRdb's copy has only in-frame clones and lacks some. Seen here are 30,000 to 40,000 clones, about 86% observed once, and the top ten hold about a quarter. This specimen was PBMCs, taken from a glioma patient whose treatment included an IDH1 peptide vaccine. These TCRs come from a man aged 25-45 years with glioma. Both conserved end residues are part of each CDR3. Where a row states a size, it is once, few, many or the class of an expanded clone; other rows omit it.

CASSVQGRVGELFF,TRBJ2-2,.,TRBV19
CASSIGLNEQFF,TRBJ2-1,.,TRBV19
CAWSRQTGGRTEAFF,TRBJ1-1,.,TRBV30
CASTRIEQYF,TRBJ2-7,.,TRBV2
CAISADTFYNEQFF,TRBJ2-1,.,TRBV10-3
CATSRDVSIGGIEGSPLHF,TRBJ1-6,.,TRBV15
CAWNQGGNQPQHF,TRBJ1-5,.,TRBV30
CASSPLGGYEKLFF,TRBJ1-4,.,TRBV18
CATSRAADRDRYGYTF,TRBJ1-2,few,TRBV15
CASSLSGDGRQETQYF,TRBJ2-5,.,TRBV5-1
CASSLGTGPSNYGYTF,TRBJ1-2,.,TRBV7-2
CASSTQNTVNTDTQYF,TRBJ2-3,.,TRBV7-8
CASSEVGQGAYEQYF,TRBJ2-7,.,TRBV2
CASSARSRATNEKLFF,TRBJ1-4,.,TRBV5-1
CAISELEGPLPTEAFF,TRBJ1-1,.,TRBV10-3
CASSSPVGGGVDTQYF,TRBJ2-3,.,TRBV7-2